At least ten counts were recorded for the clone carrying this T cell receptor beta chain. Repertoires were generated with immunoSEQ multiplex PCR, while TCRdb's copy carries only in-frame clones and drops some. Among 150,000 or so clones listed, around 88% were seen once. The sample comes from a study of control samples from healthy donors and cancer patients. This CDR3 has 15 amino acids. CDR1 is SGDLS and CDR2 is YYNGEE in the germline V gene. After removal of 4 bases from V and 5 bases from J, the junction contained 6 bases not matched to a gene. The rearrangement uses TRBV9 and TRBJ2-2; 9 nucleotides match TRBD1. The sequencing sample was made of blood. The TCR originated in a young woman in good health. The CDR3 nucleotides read TGTGCCAGCAGCCTGGACAGGGGAAGGACCGGGGAGCTGTTTTTT. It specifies CASSLDRGRTGELFF.